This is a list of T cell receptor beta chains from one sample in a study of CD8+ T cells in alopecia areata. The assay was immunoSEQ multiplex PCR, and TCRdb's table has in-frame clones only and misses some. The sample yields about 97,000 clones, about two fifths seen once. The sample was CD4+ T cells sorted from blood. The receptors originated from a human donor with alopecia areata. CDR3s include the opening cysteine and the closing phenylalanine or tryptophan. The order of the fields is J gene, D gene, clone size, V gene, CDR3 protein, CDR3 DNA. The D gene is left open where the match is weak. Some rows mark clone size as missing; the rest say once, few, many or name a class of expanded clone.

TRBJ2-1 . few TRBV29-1 CSVWGSDEQFF TGCAGCGTTTGGGGTAGCGATGAGCAGTTCTTC
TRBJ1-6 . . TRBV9 CASSLSTGVDGSPLHF TGTGCCAGCAGCCTATCGACGGGTGTGGATGGATCACCCCTCCACTTT
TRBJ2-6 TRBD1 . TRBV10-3 CAISPGTGVSGSGANVLTF TGTGCCATCAGTCCCGGGACAGGGGTGTCAGGTTCTGGGGCCAACGTCCTGACTTTC
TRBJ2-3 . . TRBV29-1 CSVEVVGNPDTQYF TGCAGCGTTGAAGTGGTAGGGAACCCAGATACGCAGTATTTT
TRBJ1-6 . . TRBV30 CAWSPGRSSSPLHF TGTGCCTGGAGTCCTGGCAGGTCTTCCTCACCCCTCCACTTT
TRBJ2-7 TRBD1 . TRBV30 CAWSGQGAREQYF TGTGCCTGGAGTGGACAGGGGGCGCGCGAGCAGTACTTC
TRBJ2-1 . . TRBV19 CASKTAAHNEQFF TGTGCCAGCAAGACAGCGGCACACAATGAGCAGTTCTTC
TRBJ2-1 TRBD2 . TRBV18 CASSPGLAGKDEQFF TGTGCCAGCTCACCGGGACTAGCGGGGAAGGATGAGCAGTTCTTC
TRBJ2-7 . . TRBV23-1 CASPGNYEQYF TGCGCCAGCCCCGGGAACTACGAGCAGTACTTC
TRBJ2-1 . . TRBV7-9 CASSLADNYNEQFF TGTGCCAGCAGCTTAGCGGACAACTACAATGAGCAGTTCTTC
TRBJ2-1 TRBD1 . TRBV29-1 CSVYRGAPSEQFF TGCAGCGTTTACAGGGGAGCCCCTTCTGAGCAGTTCTTC
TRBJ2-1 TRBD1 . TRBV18 CASSSQGGYNEQFF TGTGCCAGCTCATCACAGGGGGGATACAATGAGCAGTTCTTC
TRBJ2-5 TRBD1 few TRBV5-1 CASGAYRGQETQYF TGCGCCAGCGGAGCTTACAGGGGACAAGAGACCCAGTACTTC
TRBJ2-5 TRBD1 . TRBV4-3 CASSLGQVQETQYF TGCGCCAGCAGCCTGGGACAGGTACAAGAGACCCAGTACTTC
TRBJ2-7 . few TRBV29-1 CSATRARGYEQYF TGCAGCGCTACACGTGCCCGAGGCTACGAGCAGTACTTC
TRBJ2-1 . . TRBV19 CASSIGGPGRTYNEQFF TGTGCCAGTAGTATAGGAGGCCCGGGACGGACCTACAATGAGCAGTTCTTC
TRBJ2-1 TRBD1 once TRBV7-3 CASSLGWGTGEFF TGTGCCAGCAGCTTAGGGTGGGGGACAGGGGAGTTCTTC
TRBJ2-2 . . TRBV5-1 CASSLPGKEAGELFF TGCGCCAGCAGCTTGCCGGGGAAGGAGGCCGGGGAGCTGTTTTTT